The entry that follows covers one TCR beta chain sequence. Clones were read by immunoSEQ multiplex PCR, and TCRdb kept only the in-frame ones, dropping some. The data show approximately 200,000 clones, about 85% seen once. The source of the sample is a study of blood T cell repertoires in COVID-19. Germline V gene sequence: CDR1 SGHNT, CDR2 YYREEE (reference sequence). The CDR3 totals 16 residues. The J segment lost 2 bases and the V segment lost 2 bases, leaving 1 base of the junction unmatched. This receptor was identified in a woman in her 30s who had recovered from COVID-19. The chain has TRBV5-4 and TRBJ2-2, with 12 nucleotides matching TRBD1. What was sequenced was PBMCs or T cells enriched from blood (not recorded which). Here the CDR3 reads CASSFGTGGNTGELFF. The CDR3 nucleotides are TGTGCCAGCAGCTTTGGGACAGGGGGCAACACCGGGGAGCTGTTTTTT.